What follows are 32 T cell receptor beta chains derived from one specimen sequenced in a study of T-cell memory formation after mild COVID-19 (dated by TCRdb to the early 2020s). The library was built by means of 5' RACE. The sequencer listed for this sample is Illumina NovaSeq 6000. TCRdb took the public reads, trimmed them with fastp at Q25, ran MiXCR for clone calling and kept in-frame beta chains. Merged by CDR3 protein, the rows form single entries marked with the most common genes and DNA. The sample table holds about 290,000 distinct CDR3 sequences, of which about a sixth were seen once. Of the sample, more than 20% falls within the top ten clones. The sequenced sample was PBMCs or a T cell subset sorted from them (not recorded which). The origin of the receptors is a man in his late teens or twenties who had mild COVID-19 (a few samples of this study predate the infection). The sample titles of this study are shuffled in the database, so cell type and time point are left out; the donor was told from shared clones.

The chain is built from TRBV12-3 or TRBV12-4 and TRBJ1-4; D gene unclear. CDR3 size: 13 residues. Trimming took off 8 bases at V and 5 bases at J, with 12 bases between the two ends. CDR3 region: CASRENRNEKLFF. DNA of the CDR3: TGTGCCAGCCGAGAGAACCGGAATGAAAAACTGTTTTTT.

The rearrangement uses TRBV11-1 and TRBJ1-5, with unresolved D. Trimming pared 5 bases from V and 5 bases from J, leaving 16 bases between. This CDR3 is 15 amino acids long. Per the germline V gene, CDR1 is SGHAT and CDR2 is FQDESV (reference sequence). CDR3: CASSPARPADQPQHF. CDR3 sequence (DNA): TGTGCCAGCAGCCCCGCTAGGCCCGCCGATCAGCCCCAGCATTTT.

V gene TRBV4-1 combines with J gene TRBJ2-7; weak D call: TRBD1 (6 bases). CDR3 size: 15 residues. V dropped 0 bases and J dropped 2 bases, with 11 bases sitting between them. Germline CDR1 and CDR2: MGHRA and YSYEKL. Here the CDR3 reads CASSQEQNRAYEQYF. The CDR3 coding sequence is TGCGCCAGCAGCCAAGAACAGAACAGGGCCTACGAGCAGTACTTC.

The J gene is TRBJ1-1, the V gene TRBV9; 8 nucleotides line up with TRBD1. V was clipped by 3 bases and J by 6 bases; unmatched bases: 10. Germline V gene data show CDR1 as SGDLS and CDR2 as YYNGEE. This CDR3 has 15 residues. The DNA of the CDR3 is TGTGCCAGCAGCGATTCTGACAGGGGTCTCGCTGAAGCTTTCTTT. As protein: CASSDSDRGLAEAFF.

This clonotype was recorded many times. This chain connects TRBV5-6 to TRBJ2-4; D unresolved. CDR3 size: 12 residues. Germline-derived CDR1 and CDR2 are SGHDT and YYEEEE. The V end lost 3 bases, the J end lost 7 bases, and 8 bases lay between the germline ends. The CDR3 coding sequence is TGTGCCAGCAGCTCAACTTTGAACATTCAGTACTTC. It is translated as CASSSTLNIQYF.

There are a few counts of this clonotype. This chain links TRBV6-2 or TRBV6-3 with TRBJ2-1; TRBD2 is a possible D gene (5 bases). Between the trimmed V and J ends, which lost 5 bases and 7 bases, there was a span of 15 bases. Germline V lookup: CDR1 MNHEY, CDR2 SVGEGT. This CDR3 has 14 residues. The CDR3, as DNA: TGTGCCAGCAGTCCGGGATTTGGGGTGAATGAGCAGTTCTTC. It specifies CASSPGFGVNEQFF.

This chain links TRBV7-3 with TRBJ1-6; 8 bases align to TRBD1. V shed 5 bases and J 7 bases; nucleotides not matched to a gene: 7. Germline assignment: CDR1 SGHTA and CDR2 FQGTGA. The CDR3 has 15 amino acids. The CDR3 bases are TGTGCCAGCAGCCCGAGACAGGGGAAGAATTCACCCCTCCACTTT. Translation gives CASSPRQGKNSPLHF.

The rearrangement uses TRBV21-1 and TRBJ2-3; TRBD1 is taken as the D call from the table, unchecked against the DNA. TRBV21-1 is shown as a pseudogene. The CDR3 covers 15 residues. CDR3 region: CASSKLDRVTDTQYF. The CDR3 DNA reads as TGTGCCAGCAGCAAACTGGACAGGGTCACAGATACGCAGTATTTT.

This clonotype is labeled medium-sized. V usage is TRBV29-1 and J usage is TRBJ2-7; tentative D call: TRBD1 (6 bases). The V end was cut by 6 bases, the J end by 1 base, with 13 bases between. CDR1 and CDR2 (germline): SQVTM, ANQGSEA. This CDR3 is built from 13 residues. In DNA, the CDR3 is TGCAGCGTATATACAGGGTCATCCTACGAGCAGTACTTC. Translation gives CSVYTGSSYEQYF.

V and J are TRBV6-5 and TRBJ1-2; D possibly corresponds to TRBD1 (5 bases). The CDR3 spans 13 residues. The germline V gene encodes CDR1 MNHEY and CDR2 SVGAGI. The V end lost 8 bases, the J end lost 4 bases, and 14 bases lay between the germline ends. CDR3 DNA sequence: TGTGCCAGCGCCAAAGAGGGGTTCTATGGCTACACCTTC. Translation gives CASAKEGFYGYTF.

This chain connects TRBV7-2 to TRBJ1-1; D unclear. V was shortened by 4 bases and J by 9 bases, with 9 bases between the two germline ends. The CDR3 spans 11 residues. Germline values: CDR1 SGHTA, CDR2 FQGNSA. CDR3 sequence reads: CASSSPRQAFF. Here the CDR3 DNA reads TGTGCCAGCAGCTCCCCCAGGCAAGCTTTCTTT.

This clonotype was detected a few times. The V gene is TRBV5-1, the J gene TRBJ1-5; maybe TRBD1 (6 bases). Looked up from germline, CDR1 is SGHRS and CDR2 is YFSETQ. The germline V and J ends were trimmed by 4 bases and 4 bases, with 9 bases remaining between them. This CDR3 has 13 amino acids. CDR3 bases: TGCGCCAGCAGCGTACAGGGTAATCAGCCCCAGCATTTT. Translation gives CASSVQGNQPQHF.

This clonotype was counted many times. The V call is TRBV15, the J call TRBJ1-1; perhaps TRBD1 as D (6 bases). This CDR3 contains 13 residues. Germline lookup yields CDR1 LNHNV and CDR2 YYDKDF (reference sequence). Trimming stripped 8 bases from V and 4 bases from J, with 14 bases between. The chain's CDR3 is CATGQRRGTEAFF. The CDR3 DNA reads as TGTGCCACCGGACAGCGCCGGGGCACTGAAGCTTTCTTT.

This clonotype was seen at least ten times. An end of the junction does not agree with germline; a read error may underlie this. V gene TRBV5-1 combines with J gene TRBJ1-1, with 8 bases fitting TRBD1. Germline loops: CDR1 SGHRS, CDR2 YFSETQ. The CDR3 is 13 amino acids. The CDR3 bases are TGTGCCAGCAGCTTGACAGGGGACACTGAAGCTTTCTTT. Translated: CASSLTGDTEAFF.

This clonotype was recorded a few times. The chain employs TRBV4-1 and TRBJ2-2, with D unclear. V was trimmed by 1 base and J by 6 bases, leaving 9 bases between them. The CDR3 has 14 residues. The germline CDR1 and CDR2 sequences are MGHRA and YSYEKL. CDR3 coding DNA: TGCGCCAGCAGCCAAGGCCCCCCGGCCGGGGAGCTGTTTTTT. It codes for CASSQGPPAGELFF.

This chain uses TRBV4-3 with TRBJ2-3; 8 nucleotides match TRBD2. Germline V gene data show CDR1 as LGHNA and CDR2 as YSLEER. The junction had 4 bases not matched to a gene; V was cut back by 1 base and J by 4 bases. This CDR3 spans 15 amino acids. CDR3: CASSQALAGPDTQYF. Here the CDR3 DNA reads TGCGCCAGCAGCCAAGCTTTAGCGGGGCCAGATACGCAGTATTTT.

This clonotype was seen more than once but under ten times. The genes are TRBV2 and TRBJ2-1; D is perhaps TRBD2 (7 bases). V lost 3 bases, J lost 0 bases, and 15 bases lay in between. The CDR3 consists of 17 residues. CDR1 and CDR2 from the germline V gene are SNHLY and FYNNEI. The CDR3 protein is CASSDWGGASSYNEQFF. As DNA, the CDR3 is TGTGCCAGCAGTGATTGGGGGGGCGCGAGCTCCTACAATGAGCAGTTCTTC.

The J gene is TRBJ2-5, the V gene TRBV12-3 or TRBV12-4; D assignment may be TRBD1 or TRBD2 (6 bases each). The germline V and J ends were trimmed by 2 bases and 5 bases, with 12 bases remaining between them. This CDR3 contains 14 residues. The CDR3 sequence: CASSLWGAVETQYF. For the CDR3, the DNA is TGTGCCAGCAGTTTATGGGGGGCGGTGGAGACCCAGTACTTC.

This rearrangement joins TRBV6-6 to TRBJ2-3; 7 bases line up with TRBD2. After removal of 6 bases from V and 1 base from J, the junction contained 7 bases not matched to a gene. The germline V gene has CDR1 MNHNY and CDR2 SVGAGI (reference sequence). The length of the CDR3 is 15 residues. As DNA, the CDR3 is TGTGCCAGCAGATCGAGCGGGGCGGGCACAGATACGCAGTATTTT. As protein: CASRSSGAGTDTQYF.

The chain carries TRBV20-1 and TRBJ1-5; TRBD1 matches 7 bases. V lost 7 bases and J lost 0; bases outside the gene matches: 12. Germline V CDR1 and CDR2: DFQATT, SNEGSKA (reference sequence). The CDR3 runs to 16 residues. The CDR3 sequence: CSDLTGEESSNQPQHF. CDR3 sequence (DNA): TGCAGTGATCTAACAGGGGAGGAGAGTAGCAATCAGCCCCAGCATTTT.

This clonotype has just a few counts. This chain links TRBV10-3 with TRBJ1-2, with D unclear. V shed 4 bases and J shed 8 bases, with 11 bases lying between them. This CDR3 is 12 amino acids long. Germline CDR1 is ENHRY and CDR2 is SYGVKD. The CDR3 here is CAISGPLEGYTF. In DNA, the CDR3 is TGTGCCATCAGTGGGCCCCTGGAGGGCTACACCTTC.

The chain is built from TRBV6-5 and TRBJ1-4; possibly TRBD1 for D (5 bases). Per germline, CDR1 MNHEY and CDR2 SVGAGI. The ends were cut back, 6 bases at V and 4 bases at J, with 12 bases in the middle. The CDR3 consists of 14 residues. CDR3 region: CASRMTDRNEKLFF. The CDR3 bases are TGTGCCAGCAGGATGACAGATCGTAATGAAAAACTGTTTTTT.

This clonotype has more than one count but fewer than ten. This chain connects TRBV4-2 to TRBJ2-7; unclear D gene. Germline CDR1 LGHNA, CDR2 YNFKEQ. The V end was cut by 0 bases, the J end by 0 bases, with 12 bases between. The CDR3 is made up of 16 amino acids. Here the CDR3 reads CASSQETLVPSYEQYF. The CDR3 DNA reads as TGTGCCAGCAGCCAAGAGACATTAGTCCCCTCCTACGAGCAGTACTTC.

In its sample, this clonotype was seen a few times. The V call is TRBV6-6, the J call TRBJ2-2; D perhaps matches TRBD2 (6 bases). Germline CDR1 reads MNHNY; CDR2 reads SVGAGI (reference sequence). The CDR3 runs to 15 residues. Trimming shortened V by 7 bases and J by 1 base, and 13 bases separated the two germline ends. The chain's CDR3 is CASTTLGGNTGELFF. Here the CDR3 DNA reads TGTGCCAGCACCACCTTGGGGGGGAACACCGGGGAGCTGTTTTTT.

The chain joins TRBV4-3 to TRBJ2-1; 12 nucleotides align to TRBD2. The germline CDR1 and CDR2 sequences are LGHNA and YSLEER. V lost 3 bases, J lost 5 bases, and 5 bases stayed unmatched. There are 16 residues in the CDR3. DNA of the CDR3: TGCGCCAGCAGCCAGGCAACTAGCGGGGGGAACAATGAGCAGTTCTTC. It yields the protein CASSQATSGGNNEQFF.

This clonotype came up a few times. This sequence joins TRBV4-1 and TRBJ2-1; tentatively, D is TRBD1 or TRBD2 (6 bases each). Germline values: CDR1 MGHRA, CDR2 YSYEKL. Trimming removed 1 base from V and 4 bases from J, with 14 bases in between. The CDR3 covers 16 residues. CDR3 sequence reads: CASSQGWGAQYNEQFF. CDR3 nucleotides: TGCGCCAGCAGCCAAGGATGGGGGGCTCAATACAATGAGCAGTTCTTC.

The J gene is TRBJ1-2, the V gene TRBV29-1; no clear D. V gave up 3 bases and J gave up 1 base, with 6 bases separating them. CDR1 SQVTM and CDR2 ANQGSEA come from the germline V gene. CDR3 length: 12 residues. CDR3 coding DNA: TGCAGCGTTGACGGGCTTAACTATGGCTACACCTTC. It specifies CSVDGLNYGYTF.

This chain connects TRBV21-1 to TRBJ2-1; no check of the table's D call, TRBD1, against the DNA was made. TRBV21-1 is noted as a pseudogene. CDR3 length: 13 residues. CDR3 in amino acids: CAKTGQGLNEQFF. The CDR3 nucleotides read TGTGCCAAGACGGGACAGGGACTAAATGAGCAGTTCTTC.

This chain joins TRBV10-3 and TRBJ2-2, with 8 bases aligning to TRBD1. The CDR3 extends over 14 amino acids. Trimming cost V 6 bases and J 8 bases; bases outside gene matches: 8. Germline CDR1 reads ENHRY; CDR2 reads SYGVKD. The CDR3 DNA is TGTGCCATCAGAGGGGACAGGTCCATGGGGGAGCTGTTTTTT. Protein: CAIRGDRSMGELFF.

This clonotype was found a few times. The chain couples TRBV20-1 to TRBJ2-1, with TRBD1 as a possible D gene (5 bases). The CDR3 is 12 residues long. Germline CDR1 is DFQATT and CDR2 is SNEGSKA (reference sequence). This chain's CDR3 is CSSPGRADEQFF. DNA for the CDR3: TGCAGCTCCCCCGGCAGGGCGGATGAGCAGTTCTTC.

This clonotype occurred many times. The V and J genes are TRBV7-7 and TRBJ2-5; 10 bases line up with TRBD1. The CDR3 runs 15 residues. The V gene end was trimmed by 1 base and the J gene end by 1 base; junction bases not matched to a gene: 0. CDR1 is SSHAT, CDR2 FNYEAQ, per germline (reference sequence). As DNA, the CDR3 is TGTGCCAGCAGCTTAGGGACAGGGGGCCAAGAGACCCAGTACTTC. Amino acid sequence: CASSLGTGGQETQYF.

This clonotype was detected only a few times. V usage is TRBV6-5 and J usage is TRBJ2-2, with D possibly matching TRBD1 (6 bases). This CDR3 region has 15 residues. V was clipped by 6 bases and J by 3 bases, with 14 bases between them. Germline V gene data show CDR1 as MNHEY and CDR2 as SVGAGI. Here the CDR3 reads CASRRTEYHTGELFF. The CDR3 nucleotides read TGTGCCAGCAGAAGGACAGAGTATCACACCGGGGAGCTGTTTTTT.